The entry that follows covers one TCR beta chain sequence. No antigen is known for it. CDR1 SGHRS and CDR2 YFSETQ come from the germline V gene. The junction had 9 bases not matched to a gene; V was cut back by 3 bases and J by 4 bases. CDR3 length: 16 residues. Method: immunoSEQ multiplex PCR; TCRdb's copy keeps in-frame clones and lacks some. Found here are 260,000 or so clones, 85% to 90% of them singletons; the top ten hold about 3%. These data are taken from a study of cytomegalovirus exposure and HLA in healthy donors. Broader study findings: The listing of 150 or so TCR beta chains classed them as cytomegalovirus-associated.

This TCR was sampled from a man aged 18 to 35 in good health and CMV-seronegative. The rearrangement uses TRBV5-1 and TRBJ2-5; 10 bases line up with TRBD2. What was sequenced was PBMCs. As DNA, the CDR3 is TGCGCCAGCAGCTGGGGGGTAGCGGGAGGCGCAGAGACCCAGTACTTC. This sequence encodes CASSWGVAGGAETQYF.